Listed below are T cell receptor beta chains from one sample, sequenced in a study of shared clonotypes between healthy human individuals. TCRdb's copy holds only in-frame clones and misses some; the assay was immunoSEQ multiplex PCR. The data show 700,000 or so clones, roughly 78% seen once. Specimen: memory CD4+ T cells sorted from blood. The receptors were sampled from a woman under 40 in good health. CDR3s include the opening cysteine and the closing phenylalanine or tryptophan. A D gene is named only where the DNA matches it firmly.

>TRBV10-2|NA
CASSVRGINEKLFF
>TRBV6-6|TRBD1
CASSRTGNGGYTF
>TRBV5-1|TRBD2
CASKLAGGSNEQFF
>TRBV2|NA
CASSDDSPGYTF
>TRBV28|NA
CASRQTGVSSGNTIYF
>TRBV30|NA
CAWSVQTTNYGYTF
>TRBV7-8|TRBD1
CASSFTGGGQPQHF
>TRBV27|NA
CASTKTTYTGELFF
>TRBV11-2|NA
CASSSYRYEQYF
>TRBV5-1|NA
CASSSVGESHGYTF
>TRBV28|NA
CASRLGLNEQFF
>TRBV18|TRBD1
CASLGQTDTQYF
>TRBV5-1|TRBD2
CASSLGGTSGSTGELFF
>TRBV5-4|NA
CASSFTGKQNYEQYF
>TRBV30|NA
CAWSVGGASSLVNTIYF
>TRBV11-2|TRBD1
CASSLGFGQGHTGELFF
>TRBV2|TRBD1
CASRGTGNGNQPQHF
>TRBV21-1|NA
CASSKLGGEQETQYF
>TRBV9|NA
CASSADTGNEQFF
>TRBV28|NA
CASSLTFRDAFKAWYF
>TRBV7-8|NA
CASSSWTGGNQPQHF
>TRBV7-9|TRBD2
CASSPPLWTSASYEQYF
>TRBV7-9|NA
CASSAGQPGSGNTIYF
>TRBV11-2|NA
CASSPGAGPPYNEQFF
>TRBV2|NA
CASTNDNEKLFF
>TRBV5-1|TRBD1
CASSQRDRNNEKLFF
>TRBV28|TRBD2
CASSLYLAGHEQYF
>TRBV6-5|NA
CASSYRPNSYEQYF
>TRBV2|NA
CASSDGMSGTGELFF
>TRBV19|NA
CASSMRGLQGQPQHF
>TRBV11-2|NA
CASSWQQGNYGYTF
>TRBV10-2|TRBD2
CASSEARLAGEGELFF
>TRBV5-1|TRBD2
CASSLSPGLASHEQFF
>TRBV2|NA
CASSGWGQKSSYEQYF
>TRBV27|NA
CASSLASGATGELFF
>TRBV6-4|NA
CASSASEDQPQHF
>TRBV7-8|NA
CASSLARLGGSGNTIYF
>TRBV28|NA
CASSSPRNSGANVLTF
>TRBV19|TRBD2
CASSITGGQETQYF
>TRBV25-1|NA
CASSESILSSFETQYF
>TRBV27|TRBD1
CASSLGTGLTYEQYF
>TRBV19|TRBD2
CASSSNLAGAANTGELFF